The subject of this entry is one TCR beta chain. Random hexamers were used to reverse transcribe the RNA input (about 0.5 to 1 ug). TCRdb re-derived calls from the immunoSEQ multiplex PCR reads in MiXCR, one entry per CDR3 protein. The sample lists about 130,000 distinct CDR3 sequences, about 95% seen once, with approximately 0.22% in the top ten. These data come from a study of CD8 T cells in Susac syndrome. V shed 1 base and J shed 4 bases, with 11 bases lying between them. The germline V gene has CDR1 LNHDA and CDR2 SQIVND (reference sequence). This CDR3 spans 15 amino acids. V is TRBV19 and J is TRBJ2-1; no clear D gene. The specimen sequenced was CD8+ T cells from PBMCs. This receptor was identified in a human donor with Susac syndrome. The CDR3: CASSIVGLSYNEQFF. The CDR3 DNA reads TGTGCCAGTAGTATAGTTGGGTTGAGTTACAATGAGCAGTTCTTC.